This T cell receptor beta chain was observed in a study of OX40 agonist ivuxolimab in advanced cancers. As for the study in general: Age averaged around 58 years (range roughly 23 to 79), and 70% to 85% were male.

The data were produced by immunoSEQ multiplex PCR, yet TCRdb's version contains in-frame clones alone and is incomplete. The table has more than 65,000 clones, approximately 90% seen once; the top ten hold 1.1%. V dropped 0 bases and J dropped 4 bases, with 15 bases sitting between them. Looked up from germline, CDR1 is MNHNS and CDR2 is SASEGT. CDR3 length equals 16 residues. The sequence was obtained from an adult with an advanced solid tumor such as melanoma, head and neck, liver or kidney cancer. The rearrangement links TRBV6-1 to TRBJ1-2; D uncertain. The sample here was CD4+ or CD8+ T cells sorted from blood, taken in a trial of the OX40 agonist ivuxolimab. As DNA, the CDR3 is TGTGCCAGCAGTGAAGCGCACAGCCCCGTTATCTATGGCTACACCTTC. Its translation: CASSEAHSPVIYGYTF.